This T cell receptor beta chain was identified during a study of blood T cell repertoires in COVID-19. Looking at the study overall: COVID-19 samples collected from the United States, Italy and Spain covered acute and convalescent phases. The cDNA or gDNA used as material had been derived from T cells, B-cell-depleted T cells, or PBMCs.

Assay used: immunoSEQ multiplex PCR; TCRdb lists only in-frame clones, some missing. Counted here are 250,000 or so clones, approximately 90% occurring once; the ten biggest clones make up over 4%. Participant age was 18 to 89 years, and participants resided in fewer than 25 US areas. Participants reported their clinical history, and cohort assignment relied on those reports. Germline assignment: CDR1 SEHNR and CDR2 FQNEAQ (reference sequence). Trimming left V 4 bases short and J 8 bases short, with 15 bases between. The CDR3 length is 14 residues. Sequencing input: PBMCs or T cells enriched from blood (not recorded which). This chain joins TRBV7-9 and TRBJ1-5; tentatively, D is TRBD1 (6 bases). This clonotype was sampled from a woman under 40 with acute COVID-19. In DNA, the CDR3 is TGTGCCAGCAGCTCGACAGGATCCATGGAGCCCCAGCATTTT. Its protein is CASSSTGSMEPQHF.